This TCR beta chain was sequenced for a study of HIV-infected patients and healthy controls. About 500 ng RNA was reverse transcribed with alpha and beta constant-region primers. Separate chain-specific third strand synthesis with multiplexing indices produced the alpha and beta libraries. All rearrangements within a chain used one primer pair; cDNA molecules carried barcodes. From the 5' RACE reads, TCRdb called clonotypes with MiXCR, one entry per CDR3 protein. The profile shows over 15,000 distinct CDR3 sequences, 4.5% to 5.5% of them singletons. This clonotype was seen ten or more times. Its cognate antigen is unknown. No cell fractionation was done, so the repertoire covers all unsorted peripheral blood T cells. Whole-study results and caveats: CMV-associated CDR3s mostly grew nonsignificantly during therapy, while HIV-associated CDR3s declined significantly. Diversity differences between study cohorts were not due to their slight age and sex differences. Eight alpha and eight beta V genes differed significantly in mean usage between HIV-infected patients and controls.

V gave up 0 bases and J gave up 3 bases, with 6 bases separating them. Germline lookup yields CDR1 SGHRS and CDR2 YFSETQ. The CDR3 is 14 residues long. This sequence joins TRBV5-1 and TRBJ2-2; D uncertain. This sequence was found in an adult in good health. The sequenced material came from blood. The CDR3 sequence is CASSLDTYTGELFF. CDR3 sequence (DNA): TGCGCCAGCAGCTTGGACACCTACACCGGGGAGCTGTTTTTT.